Presented here are 9 T cell receptor beta chains from one specimen sequenced in a study of Graves' ophthalmopathy and Graves' hyperthyroidism. Using RNA transcripts, the TCR beta CDR3 regions were amplified. Investigators did first-round RT-PCR with HTBI primers, then second-round multiplex PCR. A single record per CDR3 protein comes from TCRdb applying MiXCR to the multiplex PCR reads. The sample holds about 700,000 distinct CDR3 sequences, under 50% seen once. The sample comprised peripheral blood. These receptors were collected from an adult man with Graves' ophthalmopathy.

In its sample, this clonotype was seen a few times. The V call is TRBV20-1, the J call TRBJ1-2, with 9 bases that match TRBD1. The V gene end was trimmed by 6 bases and the J gene end by 3 bases; junction bases not matched to a gene: 5. The CDR3 has 13 amino acids. Germline CDR1 is DFQATT and CDR2 is SNEGSKA (reference sequence). The CDR3 loop reads CSAGQGFDYGYTF. In DNA form, the CDR3 reads TGCAGTGCCGGACAGGGGTTTGACTATGGCTACACCTTC.

The CDR3 nucleotides read TGTGCCAGCAGTTACCCGAGAGAGGGACAGGGGGCTTTTTCCCGGGAGACCCAGTACTTC. Its translation: CASSYPREGQGAFSRETQYF. V usage is TRBV7-2 and J usage is TRBJ2-5; 12 bases agree with TRBD1. The CDR3 totals 20 residues. Germline V gene data show CDR1 as SGHTA and CDR2 as FQGNSA. Trimming at V came to 6 bases and at J to 5 bases, leaving 22 bases not matched to a gene.

This clonotype appeared many times. The chain couples TRBV5-1 to TRBJ2-7; D unresolved. Germline V lookup: CDR1 SGHRS, CDR2 YFSETQ. Trimming removed 1 base at V and 3 bases at J, with 11 bases between. The CDR3 spans 14 residues. This chain's CDR3 is CASSLNLGFYEQYF. CDR3 nucleotides: TGCGCCAGCAGCTTGAACCTGGGCTTCTACGAGCAGTACTTC. The entire variable domain, with the rest obtained from reference TRBV5-1 and TRBJ2-7, is as follows: KAGVTQTPRYLIKTRGQQVTLSCSPISGHRSVSWYQQTPGQGLQFLFEYFSETQRNKGNFPGRFSGRQFSNSRSEMNVSTLELGDSALYLCASSLNLGFYEQYFGPGTRLTVT.

The rearrangement joins TRBV6-5 to TRBJ1-2, with D possibly being TRBD1 (6 bases). Trimming took 8 bases from V and 6 from J, leaving 25 bases between them. Germline V lookup: CDR1 MNHEY, CDR2 SVGAGI. CDR3 size: 16 residues. CDR3 bases: TGTGCCAGCGGCCCTCAAATCATGAGGGGGAAGGATGGCTACACCTTC. This codes for CASGPQIMRGKDGYTF.

This chain joins TRBV7-6 and TRBJ2-7; D is perhaps TRBD1 (6 bases). Germline-derived CDR1 and CDR2 are SGHVS and FNYEAQ. This CDR3 comprises 15 residues. The germline V and J ends were trimmed by 3 bases and 6 bases, with 18 bases remaining between them. The CDR3 reads CASSLDRGVSGEQYF. CDR3 DNA: TGTGCCAGCAGCTTGGACAGAGGGGTTTCGGGCGAGCAGTACTTC.

The rearrangement links TRBV7-9 to TRBJ2-5, with a possible D match to TRBD2 (7 bases). The ends were cut back, 6 bases at V and 5 bases at J, with 19 bases in the middle. Germline lookup yields CDR1 SEHNR and CDR2 FQNEAQ (reference sequence). This CDR3 is built from 15 residues. This CDR3 is CASSFGGGAEETQYF. CDR3 DNA sequence: TGTGCCAGCAGTTTCGGAGGGGGGGCCGAGGAGACCCAGTACTTC.

This clonotype was counted at least ten times. A read error is possible here, since a much larger clone lies one base away. This rearrangement joins TRBV29-1 to TRBJ1-1; maybe TRBD1 (5 bases). Trimming removed 7 bases from V and 3 bases from J, with 15 bases in between. The CDR3 contains 13 residues. Germline V lookup: CDR1 SQVTM, CDR2 ANQGSEA. The CDR3 region has the DNA TGCAGCGCCCAGGTCGACAGTGACACTGAAGCTTTCTTT. Translation gives CSAQVDSDTEAFF.

This clonotype was recorded many times. The chain combines TRBV12-3 or TRBV12-4 with TRBJ2-6; tentative D call: TRBD2 (5 bases). Trimming shortened V by 7 bases and J by 2 bases, and 6 bases separated the two germline ends. This CDR3 is 13 amino acids long. DNA of the CDR3: TGTGCCAGCAAGGGAGCTGGGGCCAACGTCCTGACTTTC. Translated, it gives CASKGAGANVLTF.

This clonotype was counted a few times. This chain uses TRBV27 with TRBJ1-1; D not certain. This CDR3 spans 14 amino acids. V lost 1 base and J 2 bases, leaving 8 bases between the germline ends. Germline V CDR1 and CDR2: MNHEY, SMNVEV (reference sequence). The CDR3 sequence: CASSLLRENTEAFF. CDR3 nucleotides: TGTGCCAGCAGTTTATTGAGGGAAAACACTGAAGCTTTCTTT.